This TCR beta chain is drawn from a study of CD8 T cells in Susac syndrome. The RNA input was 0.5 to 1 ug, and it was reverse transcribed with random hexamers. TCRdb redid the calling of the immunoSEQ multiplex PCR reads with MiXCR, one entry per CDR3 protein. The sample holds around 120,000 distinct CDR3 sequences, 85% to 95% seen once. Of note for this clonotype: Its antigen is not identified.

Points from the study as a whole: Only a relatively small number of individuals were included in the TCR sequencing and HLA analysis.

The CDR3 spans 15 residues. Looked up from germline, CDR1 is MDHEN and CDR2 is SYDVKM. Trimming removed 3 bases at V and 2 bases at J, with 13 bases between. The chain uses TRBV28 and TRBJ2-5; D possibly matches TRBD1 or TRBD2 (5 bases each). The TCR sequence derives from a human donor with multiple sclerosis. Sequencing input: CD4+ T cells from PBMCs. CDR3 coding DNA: TGTGCCAGCAGTTTGGGTGTGGGGGAGCAAGAGACCCAGTACTTC. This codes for CASSLGVGEQETQYF.